This T cell receptor (beta chain) was retrieved from a study of T cells after yellow fever vaccination. Trimming left V 6 bases short and J 1 base short, with 14 bases between. The CDR3 runs to 14 residues. CDR1 is SGHRS, CDR2 YFSETQ, per germline. TCRdb independently ran MiXCR on the 5' RACE reads; one entry per CDR3 protein. This sample has hundreds of thousands of distinct CDR3 sequences, with under 15% found just once. This clonotype was obtained from a man aged 18 to 30 who received the YFV17D yellow fever vaccine. V gene TRBV5-1 combines with J gene TRBJ2-7; D gene uncertain. Source: CD4+ T cells sorted from PBMCs, taken 15 days after the yellow fever booster vaccination. The CDR3 DNA reads as TGCGCCAGCACTACCATGTCGGGTTCCTACGAGCAGTACTTC. Residues: CASTTMSGSYEQYF. Using reference TRBV5-1 and TRBJ2-7 for the parts outside the CDR3, the full variable domain is KAGVTQTPRYLIKTRGQQVTLSCSPISGHRSVSWYQQTPGQGLQFLFEYFSETQRNKGNFPGRFSGRQFSNSRSEMNVSTLELGDSALYLCASTTMSGSYEQYFGPGTRLTVT.